Below, one T cell receptor beta chain is given with its context. What it recognizes is unknown. Trimming removed 4 bases at V and 2 bases at J, with 16 bases between. Germline assignment: CDR1 SGHRS and CDR2 YFSETQ. This CDR3 region has 15 residues. The data were taken from a study of response to subunit inactivated influenza vaccine. The study's findings and limits: The authors offered the suggestion that each seasonal influenza vaccination recruits few new T cells.

TCRdb fed the RT-PCR reads into MiXCR, producing one record per CDR3 protein. The sample includes about 190,000 distinct CDR3 sequences, over 13% of them seen just once. The chain employs TRBV5-1 and TRBJ2-7, with a tentative D call TRBD2 (6 bases). This sequence originates from a middle-aged man who received an inactivated influenza vaccine. The sequencing used CD8+ T cells sorted from PBMCs, collected approximately 5 days after vaccination. The CDR3 nucleotides read TGCGCCAGCAGCGATCCGGGACTCAAACCCTACGAGCAGTACTTC. Translation gives CASSDPGLKPYEQYF.